The T cell receptor (beta chain) described here comes from a study of blood T cell repertoires in COVID-19. Study context: Italy, Spain and the United States were the sources of the convalescent and acute COVID-19 samples.

Living in 24 US areas, the participants were between 18 and 89 years of age. Recovered Cohort 3 donors showed two negative PCRs, clearance, or symptom resolution. This clone was seen only once. Sequenced by immunoSEQ multiplex PCR; TCRdb stores in-frame clones only, minus some. The data hold 350,000 to 450,000 clones, with under 85% observed a single time. Trimming removed 4 bases from V and 6 bases from J; junction bases left unmatched: 10. The CDR3 has 16 residues. Germline assignment: CDR1 SGHDN and CDR2 FVKESK. Material for sequencing was PBMCs or T cells enriched from blood (not recorded which). This TCR derives from a woman aged 45-65 years who had recovered from COVID-19. The rearrangement links TRBV14 to TRBJ2-1; 9 nucleotides agree with TRBD2. In DNA form, the CDR3 reads TGTGCCAGCAGCCTTTTGGGACTAGCTGGAATCAATGAGCAGTTCTTC. The encoded protein is CASSLLGLAGINEQFF.